The T cell receptor (beta chain) described here comes from a study of control samples from healthy donors and cancer patients. Clones were read by immunoSEQ multiplex PCR, and TCRdb kept only the in-frame ones, dropping some. The repertoire holds 40,000 to 50,000 clones, with just over 70% as singletons. This clone was found once. Germline lookup yields CDR1 SGHRS and CDR2 YFSETQ. This CDR3 is built from 14 residues. Trimming removed 2 bases at V and 6 bases at J, with 14 bases between. The chain recombines TRBV5-1 with TRBJ1-2; D gene ambiguous. The sample was formalin-fixed, paraffin-embedded tissue. This receptor was identified in a male donor with melanoma. This chain's CDR3 is CASSFGPREDGYTF. The CDR3 nucleotides are TGCGCCAGCAGCTTCGGGCCTAGGGAGGATGGCTACACCTTC.